Below are 23 T cell receptor beta chains sequenced from a single sample in a study of OX40 agonist ivuxolimab in advanced cancers. This table comes from immunoSEQ multiplex PCR, and its TCRdb copy is limited to in-frame clones, with some not included. The data show around 63,000 clones, around 90% seen once. The source was CD4+ or CD8+ T cells sorted from blood, collected in a trial of the OX40 agonist ivuxolimab. The receptors were gathered from an adult with an advanced solid tumor such as melanoma, head and neck, liver or kidney cancer.

The rearrangement joins TRBV5-1 to TRBJ2-1; 10 nucleotides agree with TRBD1. Germline V gene lookup returns CDR1 SGHRS and CDR2 YFSETQ. The CDR3 is 17 residues long. V was pared by 2 bases and J by 8 bases, with 13 bases of the junction left unmatched. CDR3 residues: CASSFPSGTGETDEQFF. CDR3 sequence (DNA): TGCGCCAGCAGCTTTCCATCCGGGACAGGGGAAACGGATGAGCAGTTCTTC.

The gene calls are TRBV7-9 and TRBJ2-7, with D possibly TRBD1 on 5 matching bases. V lost 3 bases, J lost 3 bases, and 6 bases lay in between. CDR1 SEHNR and CDR2 FQNEAQ come from the germline V gene (reference sequence). The CDR3 contains 12 residues. The CDR3 DNA reads as TGTGCCAGCAGCTTGGACAACTACGAGCAGTACTTC. Protein sequence: CASSLDNYEQYF.

This sequence joins TRBV6-5 and TRBJ1-3; a weak D match, TRBD1 (6 bases). Germline loops: CDR1 MNHEY, CDR2 SVGAGI. V lost 6 bases and J 4 bases, leaving 10 bases between the germline ends. This CDR3 comprises 13 residues. This chain's CDR3 is CASRRTVGNTIYF. The CDR3 region has the DNA TGTGCCAGCAGGCGGACAGTAGGAAACACCATATATTTT.

This clone showed up just once. The chain recombines TRBV5-5 with TRBJ1-1; perhaps TRBD1 as D (5 bases). This CDR3 has 18 residues. Per the germline V gene, CDR1 is SGHKS and CDR2 is YYEKEE (reference sequence). The V end was cut by 7 bases, the J end by 4 bases, with 29 bases between. CDR3 nucleotide sequence: TGTGCCAGCGACAGCTTGGGATTACGCTCGGGAACGAGCACTGAAGCTTTCTTT. Translating gives CASDSLGLRSGTSTEAFF.

V and J are TRBV5-1 and TRBJ2-1, with 12 bases that match TRBD2. The CDR3 runs 21 residues. Trimming took 0 bases from V and 8 from J; bases not matched to a gene: 21. Germline V gene data show CDR1 as SGHRS and CDR2 as YFSETQ. This CDR3 reads CASSLAWASGREVEGFDEQFF. In nucleotides, the CDR3 is TGCGCCAGCAGCTTGGCCTGGGCTAGCGGGAGGGAAGTTGAAGGATTCGATGAGCAGTTCTTC.

The V call is TRBV29-1, the J call TRBJ2-2; the D is unclear. V dropped 7 bases and J dropped 8 bases, with 29 bases sitting between them. The germline gives CDR1 SQVTM, CDR2 ANQGSEA. This CDR3 comprises 17 residues. This CDR3 is CSALMFEAPRVTGELFF. The CDR3 region has the DNA TGCAGCGCCCTCATGTTTGAGGCCCCCCGGGTTACTGGGGAGCTGTTTTTT.

The chain recombines TRBV14 with TRBJ1-2, with D possibly TRBD1 on 5 matching bases. Per germline, CDR1 SGHDN and CDR2 FVKESK. This CDR3 contains 15 residues. Between the trimmed V and J ends, which lost 4 bases and 0 bases, there was a span of 12 bases. CDR3 in DNA: TGTGCCAGCAGCCCCCAGCAGGGATCTAACTATGGCTACACCTTC. It yields the protein CASSPQQGSNYGYTF.

V is TRBV11-3 and J is TRBJ2-7; D may be TRBD1 or TRBD2 (5 bases each). The ends were cut back, 6 bases at V and 5 bases at J, with 5 bases in the middle. The germline CDR1 and CDR2 sequences are SGHNT and YENEEA. The CDR3 totals 10 residues. The CDR3 nucleotides are TGTGCCAGCAGGGGGGACGAGCAGTACTTC. Protein sequence: CASRGDEQYF.

The chain carries TRBV14 and TRBJ1-4; D possibly corresponds to TRBD1 (5 bases). The CDR3 runs 15 residues. The germline V and J ends were trimmed by 1 base and 7 bases, with 13 bases remaining between them. Germline V gene data show CDR1 as SGHDN and CDR2 as FVKESK. The CDR3 region is CASSQGEVQGEKLFF. The CDR3 DNA reads as TGTGCCAGCAGCCAAGGGGAGGTCCAGGGTGAAAAACTGTTTTTT.

The V gene is TRBV7-3, the J gene TRBJ2-1; no clear D gene. V dropped 4 bases and J dropped 3 bases, with 10 bases sitting between them. Germline V gene data show CDR1 as SGHTA and CDR2 as FQGTGA. CDR3 length: 14 residues. The CDR3 loop is CASSYDKGYNEQFF. CDR3 coding DNA: TGTGCCAGCAGCTACGACAAGGGCTACAATGAGCAGTTCTTC.

The chain has TRBV7-2 and TRBJ2-5; D is uncertain. The DNA end is more similar to TRBJ2-7, so the J call may be wrong. The length of the CDR3 is 15 residues. Germline CDR1 reads SGHTA; CDR2 reads FQGNSA. Here the CDR3 reads CASSLDVASSYEQYF. In DNA, the CDR3 is TGTGCCAGCAGCTTAGATGTGGCGAGCTCCTACGAGCAGTACTTC.

The rearrangement joins TRBV6-5 to TRBJ2-5; TRBD2 matches at 10 bases. The tail of the sequence fits TRBJ2-7 better, so the J call may be wrong. This CDR3 region has 15 residues. The germline V gene has CDR1 MNHEY and CDR2 SVGAGI. CDR3 nucleotides: TGTGCCAGCAGTCCGGCAGCTAGCGGGAGTTTCGAGCAGTACTTC. Translating it yields CASSPAASGSFEQYF.

The gene calls are TRBV11-3 and TRBJ2-3; no clear D gene. This CDR3 contains 15 residues. V was pared by 1 base and J by 0 bases, with 8 bases between. Germline assignment: CDR1 SGHNT and CDR2 YENEEA. The CDR3 loop reads CASSLVPGSTDTQYF. DNA of the CDR3: TGTGCCAGCAGCTTAGTGCCCGGCAGCACAGATACGCAGTATTTT.

V and J are TRBV28 and TRBJ2-7, with D perhaps TRBD2 (6 bases). Germline loops: CDR1 MDHEN, CDR2 SYDVKM. V was trimmed by 4 bases and J by 0 bases, leaving 10 bases between them. CDR3 length: 14 residues. The CDR3 loop is CASSWGLSSYEQYF. The DNA of the CDR3 is TGTGCCAGCAGTTGGGGACTGAGCTCCTACGAGCAGTACTTC. Full variable domain (remainder filled in from reference TRBV28 and TRBJ2-7): DVKVTQSSRYLVKRTGEKVFLECVQDMDHENMFWYRQDPGLGLRLIYFSYDVKMKEKGDIPEGYSVSREKKERFSLILESASTNQTSMYLCASSWGLSSYEQYFGPGTRLTVT.

The chain links TRBV21-1 to TRBJ2-7; the table names TRBD2, a call not compared with the DNA. TRBV21-1 is a listed pseudogene. CDR3 length equals 18 residues. The CDR3 is CASSKFEGSPAQNYEQYF. The CDR3 DNA reads as TGTGCCAGCAGCAAATTTGAGGGAAGCCCCGCCCAAAACTACGAGCAGTACTTC.

The chain combines TRBV9 with TRBJ1-1; TRBD1 aligns across 7 bases. The CDR3 loop spans 15 amino acids. CDR1 is SGDLS, CDR2 YYNGEE, per germline. J was trimmed by 5 bases and V by 0 bases; bases with no gene match: 7. CDR3 amino acids: CASSVEGRGDTEAFF. The CDR3 DNA is TGTGCCAGCAGCGTAGAAGGCAGGGGGGATACTGAAGCTTTCTTT.

This clone was seen only a few times. This chain links TRBV4-1 with TRBJ1-1; 8 bases fit TRBD1. The J segment lost 8 bases and the V segment lost 4 bases, leaving 6 bases of the junction unmatched. CDR1 and CDR2 from the germline V gene are MGHRA and YSYEKL. CDR3 length: 13 residues. The CDR3 DNA sequence: TGCGCCAGCAGCCGAGACAGGGGACGCGAAGCTTTCTTT. Translation gives CASSRDRGREAFF.

J is TRBJ1-2 and V is TRBV6-5, with D tentatively TRBD1 (6 bases). The CDR3 has 11 residues. Germline V gene lookup returns CDR1 MNHEY and CDR2 SVGAGI. V lost 7 bases and J lost 10, with 13 bases in between. Written as DNA, the CDR3 is TGTGCCAGCACCGAAGGGGGGGCCTACACCTTC. It yields the protein CASTEGGAYTF.

V gene TRBV6-4 combines with J gene TRBJ2-3, with D possibly TRBD1 on 5 matching bases. The germline V and J ends were trimmed by 0 bases and 1 base, with 8 bases remaining between them. Germline lookup yields CDR1 MRHNA and CDR2 SNTAGT. The CDR3 extends over 15 amino acids. The CDR3 DNA reads as TGTGCCAGCAGTGACTCAGGGGCGGGCACAGATACGCAGTATTTT. It encodes CASSDSGAGTDTQYF.

The chain's CDR3 is CASSQGPPGTSGYTF. Written as DNA, the CDR3 is TGTGCCAGCAGCCAAGGCCCCCCCGGCACCAGTGGCTACACCTTC. The V gene is TRBV14, the J gene TRBJ1-2; D uncertain. V was pared by 1 base and J by 7 bases, with 16 bases between. The CDR3 loop spans 15 amino acids. Per germline, CDR1 SGHDN and CDR2 FVKESK. The variable domain in full, with the rest retrieved from reference TRBV14 and TRBJ1-2, is EAGVTQFPSHSVIEKGQTVTLRCDPISGHDNLYWYRRVMGKEIKFLLHFVKESKQDESGMPNNRFLAERTGGTYSTLKVQPAELEDSGVYFCASSQGPPGTSGYTFGSGTRLTVV.

This clone showed up just once. The genes are TRBV5-1 and TRBJ1-3, with a weak D call TRBD1 (6 bases). Between the trimmed V and J ends, which lost 6 bases and 1 base, there was a span of 14 bases. Looked up from germline, CDR1 is SGHRS and CDR2 is YFSETQ. The CDR3 contains 15 residues. In DNA form, the CDR3 reads TGCGCCAGCAAGATCTCGGGGGCTTCTGGAAACACCATATATTTT. This gives the protein CASKISGASGNTIYF.

The chain has TRBV7-9 and TRBJ2-3; no clear D gene. Germline V gives CDR1 SEHNR, CDR2 FQNEAQ (reference sequence). This CDR3 is built from 14 residues. Trimming removed 4 bases at V and 4 bases at J, with 12 bases between. DNA for the CDR3: TGTGCCAGCAGCTCCCCCTTTGTTCCAGATACGCAGTATTTT. It is translated as CASSSPFVPDTQYF.

V and J are TRBV5-6 and TRBJ2-5, with TRBD2 matching over 14 bases. The J call is in doubt because the DNA end fits TRBJ2-7 better. Germline V gene sequence: CDR1 SGHDT, CDR2 YYEEEE. This CDR3 spans 17 amino acids. CDR3 coding DNA: TGTGCCAGCAGCGCGGGACTAGCGGGAGCTCTTTCCTACGAGCAGTACTTC. It is translated as CASSAGLAGALSYEQYF.